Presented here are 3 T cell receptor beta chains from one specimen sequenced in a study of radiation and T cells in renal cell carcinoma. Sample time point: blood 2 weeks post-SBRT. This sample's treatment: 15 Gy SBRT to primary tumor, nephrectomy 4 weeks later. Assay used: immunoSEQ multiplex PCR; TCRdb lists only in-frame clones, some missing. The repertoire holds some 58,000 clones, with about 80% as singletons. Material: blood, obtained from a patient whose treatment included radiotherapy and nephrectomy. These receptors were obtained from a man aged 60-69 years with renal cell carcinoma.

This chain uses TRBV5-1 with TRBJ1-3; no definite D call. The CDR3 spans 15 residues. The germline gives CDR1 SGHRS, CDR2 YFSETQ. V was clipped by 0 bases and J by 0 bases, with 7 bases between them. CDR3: CASSLGGYSGNTIYF. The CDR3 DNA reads TGCGCCAGCAGCTTGGGAGGGTACTCTGGAAACACCATATATTTT.

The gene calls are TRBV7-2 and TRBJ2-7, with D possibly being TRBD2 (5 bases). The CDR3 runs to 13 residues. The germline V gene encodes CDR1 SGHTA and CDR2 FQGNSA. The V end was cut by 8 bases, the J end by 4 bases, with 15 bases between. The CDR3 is CASSPLRGYEQYF. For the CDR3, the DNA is TGTGCCAGCTCCCCCCTCCGGGGTTACGAGCAGTACTTC.

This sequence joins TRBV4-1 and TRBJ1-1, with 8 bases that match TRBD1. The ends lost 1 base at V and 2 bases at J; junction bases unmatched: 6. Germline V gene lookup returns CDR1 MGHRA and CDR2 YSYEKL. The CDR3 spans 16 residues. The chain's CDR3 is CASSQAFDRGNTEAFF. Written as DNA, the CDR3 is TGCGCCAGCAGCCAAGCCTTCGACAGGGGCAACACTGAAGCTTTCTTT.